These 8 T cell receptor beta chains were all obtained from the same sample, sequenced in a study of long-term antiretroviral therapy in people with HIV. The run of the v3.0 immunoSEQ assay was at survey level. This table comes from immunoSEQ multiplex PCR, and its TCRdb copy is limited to in-frame clones, with some not included. Counted here are roughly 28,000 clones, 80% occurring once; the ten biggest clones make up 5.5% to 8%. Sample: unsorted PBMCs, taken 0.3 years after starting antiretroviral therapy. The receptor set was obtained from a man aged 40-50 years with HIV.

This chain links TRBV7-9 with TRBJ2-2; D call uncertain. V was cut by 0 bases and J by 1 base, with 12 bases left in between. In germline, CDR1 is SEHNR, CDR2 FQNEAQ (reference sequence). The CDR3 consists of 17 residues. CDR3 sequence: CASSLAQRLRNTGELFF. Written as DNA, the CDR3 is TGTGCCAGCAGCTTAGCGCAGAGACTGAGGAACACCGGGGAGCTGTTTTTT.

The chain links TRBV7-9 to TRBJ2-1; D gene ambiguous. V lost 8 bases to trimming and J lost 0 bases, with 11 bases between them. The V gene's germline CDR1 is SEHNR and CDR2 FQNEAQ (reference sequence). This CDR3 has 14 amino acids. This CDR3 is CASGSGSSYNEQFF. CDR3 DNA sequence: TGTGCCAGCGGTTCAGGCAGCTCCTACAATGAGCAGTTCTTC.

This rearrangement joins TRBV6-5 to TRBJ2-1; 7 nucleotides line up with TRBD1. This CDR3 has 15 amino acids. The V and J ends lost 2 bases and 9 bases, in that order; junction bases with no gene match: 10. Germline V lookup: CDR1 MNHEY, CDR2 SVGAGI. In DNA form, the CDR3 reads TGTGCCAGCAGTTACATCCAGACAGGGTTTGTTGAGCAGTTCTTC. Its protein product is CASSYIQTGFVEQFF.

This chain links TRBV18 with TRBJ1-4; D not resolved. The CDR3 loop spans 16 amino acids. The V and J ends lost 0 bases and 3 bases respectively, with 11 bases between them. Germline assignment: CDR1 KGHSH and CDR2 LQKENI. CDR3 coding DNA: TGTGCCAGCTCACCACCGGAGGGCCTTCCTAATGAAAAACTGTTTTTT. It codes for CASSPPEGLPNEKLFF.

The gene calls are TRBV7-2 and TRBJ1-2; D is undetermined. This CDR3 has 14 amino acids. Deletions cut 4 bases from V and 4 bases from J, with 13 bases between. CDR1 is SGHTA, CDR2 FQGNSA, per germline. CDR3 sequence (DNA): TGTGCCAGCAGCTCTACGACGGGCCCCTATGGCTACACCTTC. As protein: CASSSTTGPYGYTF.

This clone was detected only a few times. This chain connects TRBV5-4 to TRBJ1-2; a possible D gene is TRBD1 (6 bases). The germline CDR1 and CDR2 sequences are SGHNT and YYREEE (reference sequence). Trimming cost V 4 bases and J 0 bases, with 16 bases left between them. CDR3 length: 16 amino acids. The CDR3 is CASSPGGGAPNYGYTF. DNA for the CDR3: TGTGCCAGCAGCCCGGGCGGGGGGGCACCTAACTATGGCTACACCTTC. Full variable domain (missing parts from reference TRBV5-4 and TRBJ1-2): ETGVTQSPTHLIKTRGQQVTLRCSSQSGHNTVSWYQQALGQGPQFIFQYYREEENGRGNFPPRFSGLQFPNYSSELNVNALELDDSALYLCASSPGGGAPNYGYTFGSGTRLTVV.

A word on this clone: Its ends do not fully match the called genes, so a read error is possible. The chain combines TRBV6-1 with TRBJ2-4; D not certain. The CDR3 consists of 14 residues. Germline V gene sequence: CDR1 MNHNS, CDR2 SASEGT. The CDR3 sequence: CASSVGEGKTIQYF. DNA of the CDR3: TGTGCCAGCAGTGTTGGGGAAGGGAAAACCATTCAGTACTTC.

The gene calls are TRBV7-9 and TRBJ1-5; D might be TRBD1 (5 bases). The length of the CDR3 is 16 residues. Germline values: CDR1 SEHNR, CDR2 FQNEAQ (reference sequence). The V and J ends lost 2 bases and 4 bases respectively, with 15 bases between them. The CDR3 loop is CASSLRMRGENQPQHF. CDR3 DNA: TGTGCCAGCAGCTTAAGAATGAGAGGGGAAAATCAGCCCCAGCATTTT.